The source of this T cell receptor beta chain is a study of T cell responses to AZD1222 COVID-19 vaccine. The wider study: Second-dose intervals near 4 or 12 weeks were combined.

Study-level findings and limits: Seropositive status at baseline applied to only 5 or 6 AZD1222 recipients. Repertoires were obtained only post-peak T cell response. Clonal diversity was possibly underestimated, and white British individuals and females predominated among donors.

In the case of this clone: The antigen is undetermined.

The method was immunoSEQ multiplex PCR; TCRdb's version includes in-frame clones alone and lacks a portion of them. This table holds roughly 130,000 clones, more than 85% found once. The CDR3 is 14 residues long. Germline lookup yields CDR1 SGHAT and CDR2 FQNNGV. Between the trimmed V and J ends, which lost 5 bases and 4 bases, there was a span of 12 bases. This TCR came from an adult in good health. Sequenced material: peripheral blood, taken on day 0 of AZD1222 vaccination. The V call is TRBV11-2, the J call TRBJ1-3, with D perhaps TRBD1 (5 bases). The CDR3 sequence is CASSTEGSGNTIYF. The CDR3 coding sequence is TGTGCCAGCAGCACCGAGGGGAGCGGAAACACCATATATTTT.